The 17 T cell receptor beta chains given below trace back to one sample, sequenced in a study of blood T cell repertoires in COVID-19. Generated by immunoSEQ multiplex PCR, the TCRdb table keeps only in-frame clones and is missing some. The sample contains about 190,000 clones, 65% to 85% of which appear only once. Sequenced: PBMCs or T cells enriched from blood (not recorded which). The receptors come from a woman aged 25 to 39 who had recovered from COVID-19.

This clone was counted only a few times. The chain employs TRBV19 and TRBJ2-1; 7 bases are a match to TRBD2. The germline gives CDR1 LNHDA, CDR2 SQIVND (reference sequence). This CDR3 spans 14 amino acids. The V segment lost 6 bases and the J segment 8 bases; nucleotides outside the gene matches: 10. CDR3 protein: CASSPGLFTHEQFF. The CDR3 DNA sequence: TGTGCCAGTAGCCCGGGACTATTCACCCATGAGCAGTTCTTC. The full variable domain, completed using reference TRBV19 and TRBJ2-1, is DGGITQSPKYLFRKEGQNVTLSCEQNLNHDAMYWYRQDPGQGLRLIYYSQIVNDFQKGDIAEGYSVSREKKESFPLTVTSAQKNPTAFYLCASSPGLFTHEQFFGPGTRLTVL.

J is TRBJ2-5 and V is TRBV14, with D possibly being TRBD2 (5 bases). Trimming took 0 bases from V and 3 from J, leaving 8 bases between them. Germline-derived CDR1 and CDR2 are SGHDN and FVKESK. The CDR3 has 14 residues. The CDR3 reads CASSQEDGEETQYF. CDR3 bases: TGTGCCAGCAGCCAAGAAGACGGGGAAGAGACCCAGTACTTC.

The CDR3 is CASSVSGTRGDYGYTF. DNA of the CDR3: TGTGCCAGCAGCGTATCTGGAACACGGGGGGACTATGGCTACACCTTC. This chain joins TRBV9 and TRBJ1-2; D might be TRBD1 (5 bases). The V end lost 1 base, the J end lost 3 bases, and 16 bases lay between the germline ends. In germline, CDR1 is SGDLS, CDR2 YYNGEE. The CDR3 is 16 amino acids.

The rearrangement uses TRBV7-2 and TRBJ1-2; D is unclear. This CDR3 spans 12 amino acids. Looked up from germline, CDR1 is SGHTA and CDR2 is FQGNSA. Trimming left V 3 bases short and J 4 bases short, with 6 bases between. CDR3 region: CASSFQVYGYTF. The DNA for the CDR3 is TGTGCCAGCAGCTTCCAGGTCTATGGCTACACCTTC.

This chain connects TRBV18 to TRBJ1-2; D ambiguous. The CDR3 has 14 residues. CDR1 is KGHSH, CDR2 LQKENI, per germline. V lost 2 bases to trimming and J lost 0 bases, with 7 bases between them. The CDR3 DNA follows: TGTGCCAGCTCACCAAACACAGCTAACTATGGCTACACCTTC. This codes for CASSPNTANYGYTF.

This chain uses TRBV29-1 with TRBJ2-3; D remains ambiguous. Germline CDR1 reads SQVTM; CDR2 reads ANQGSEA. The CDR3 length is 15 residues. With 3 bases removed from V and 1 base from J, the gap between germline ends came to 14 bases. The CDR3 region has the DNA TGCAGCGTTGAGGGTGACACGGATGGCACAGATACGCAGTATTTT. Its protein is CSVEGDTDGTDTQYF.

The rearrangement links TRBV7-9 to TRBJ1-6; 8 bases are a match to TRBD1. Unmatched junction bases numbered 5, after V lost 5 bases and J lost 2 bases. The CDR3 consists of 16 residues. CDR1 is SEHNR, CDR2 FQNEAQ, per germline (reference sequence). The CDR3 spells CASSGQGAPYNSPLHF. The CDR3 nucleotides are TGTGCCAGCAGCGGGCAGGGGGCCCCCTATAATTCACCCCTCCACTTT. The full variable domain, with the rest looked up from reference TRBV7-9 and TRBJ1-6, is DTGVSQNPRHKITKRGQNVTFRCDPISEHNRLYWYRQTLGQGPEFLTYFQNEAQLEKSRLLSDRFSAERPKGSFSTLEIQRTEQGDSAMYLCASSGQGAPYNSPLHFGNGTRLTVT.

The chain joins TRBV30 to TRBJ1-2; a possible D gene is TRBD1 (5 bases). The V gene's germline CDR1 is GTSNPN and CDR2 SVGIG (reference sequence). The CDR3 contains 13 residues. With 3 bases removed from V and 8 bases from J, the gap between germline ends came to 16 bases. CDR3 coding DNA: TGTGCCTGGAGAGGATCGGGGGTAGGCGGCTACACCTTC. It encodes CAWRGSGVGGYTF.

The chain uses TRBV2 and TRBJ2-7; D not certain. The CDR3 extends over 13 amino acids. Germline CDR1 reads SNHLY; CDR2 reads FYNNEI. With 9 bases removed from V and 2 bases from J, the gap between germline ends came to 14 bases. The CDR3: CASRLYATYEQYF. Written as DNA, the CDR3 is TGTGCCAGTCGTCTGTACGCGACCTACGAGCAGTACTTC.

This sequence joins TRBV5-1 and TRBJ1-2, with TRBD1 identical over 7 bases. After removal of 7 bases from V and 5 bases from J, the junction contained 14 bases not matched to a gene. CDR3 length: 15 residues. Germline V lookup: CDR1 SGHRS, CDR2 YFSETQ. Here the CDR3 DNA reads TGCGCCAGCCGTCCAGGGACAGACAGGCCTTATGGCTACACCTTC. Amino acid sequence: CASRPGTDRPYGYTF.

The chain is built from TRBV15 and TRBJ1-1; D not resolved. The germline V and J ends were trimmed by 4 bases and 1 base, with 7 bases remaining between them. The germline V gene has CDR1 LNHNV and CDR2 YYDKDF (reference sequence). The CDR3 has 13 amino acids. DNA of the CDR3: TGTGCCACCAGCAAGCGACGGAACACTGAAGCTTTCTTT. Translation: CATSKRRNTEAFF.

J is TRBJ2-2 and V is TRBV12-3 or TRBV12-4, with D hard to call. V was pared by 3 bases and J by 7 bases, with 9 bases between. This CDR3 comprises 13 residues. The CDR3 region is CASSFRYGGELFF. CDR3 DNA: TGTGCCAGCAGTTTCCGGTACGGCGGGGAGCTGTTTTTT.

The V and J genes are TRBV11-3 and TRBJ2-1; 11 nucleotides agree with TRBD2. The length of the CDR3 is 19 residues. V lost 3 bases and J lost 2; bases outside the gene matches: 12. CDR1 SGHNT and CDR2 YENEEA come from the germline V gene. In nucleotides, the CDR3 is TGTGCCAGCAGCTTCCCCCAACTAGCGGGGGCGGGGCCCTACAATGAGCAGTTCTTC. The encoded protein is CASSFPQLAGAGPYNEQFF. Variable domain in full (rest from reference TRBV11-3 and TRBJ2-1): EAGVVQSPRYKIIEKKQPVAFWCNPISGHNTLYWYLQNLGQGPELLIRYENEEAVDDSQLPKDRFSAERLKGVDSTLKIQPAELGDSAVYLCASSFPQLAGAGPYNEQFFGPGTRLTVL.

The chain is built from TRBV30 and TRBJ1-2; no clear D gene. The CDR3 contains 14 residues. Trimming stripped 5 bases from V and 4 bases from J, with 17 bases between. CDR1 GTSNPN and CDR2 SVGIG come from the germline V gene (reference sequence). The CDR3 reads CAWGRWPDFYGYTF. CDR3 sequence (DNA): TGTGCCTGGGGGAGATGGCCGGACTTCTATGGCTACACCTTC.

The V call is TRBV19, the J call TRBJ1-6; possibly TRBD1 for D (6 bases). Germline V gene data show CDR1 as LNHDA and CDR2 as SQIVND (reference sequence). The V end was cut by 5 bases, the J end by 3 bases, with 20 bases between. The CDR3 covers 18 residues. This chain's CDR3 is CASSLTQIRDNYNSPLHF. The CDR3, as DNA: TGTGCCAGTAGTCTCACCCAAATCCGGGACAACTATAATTCACCCCTCCACTTT.

The J gene is TRBJ1-5, the V gene TRBV18; D not certain. The CDR3 spans 15 residues. Trimming removed 2 bases from V and 0 bases from J, with 8 bases in between. CDR1 KGHSH and CDR2 LQKENI come from the germline V gene. The CDR3 sequence is CASSPASYSNQPQHF. CDR3 DNA sequence: TGTGCCAGCTCACCAGCCAGTTATAGCAATCAGCCCCAGCATTTT.

The genes are TRBV4-1 and TRBJ1-2, with D maybe TRBD1 (6 bases). Germline-derived CDR1 and CDR2 are MGHRA and YSYEKL. The CDR3 covers 15 residues. Trimming shortened V by 1 base and J by 4 bases, and 13 bases separated the two germline ends. The CDR3 sequence is CASSQAPTGSYGYTF. The DNA of the CDR3 is TGCGCCAGCAGCCAAGCCCCCACAGGGAGCTATGGCTACACCTTC.